This paragraph reports one TCR beta chain. Its antigen is currently not known. No per-base quality is available; no much larger clone lies one base away. Receptor libraries were prepared by the immunoSEQ multiplex PCR assay. For the multiplex PCR, a mixture combining 60 forward primers for TCR Vbeta segments and 13 reverse primers for TCR Jbeta segments was used. Amplification of the CDR3 region of rearranged TCR beta genes was performed with a multiplex PCR assay on genomic DNA. On the Illumina HiSeq System, the amplified TCR beta libraries were sequenced as 87-base-pair reads. Regarding the original processing steps: A later analysis tallied 75 million to 95 million unique TCR beta chains across the 650 to 750 repertoires, and 10 million to 11 million of those chains were shared by two or more donors. A nearest-neighbor algorithm error-corrected the raw reads and collapsed the reads into unique sequences, merging closely related sequences to remove PCR and sequencing errors. Alignment of CDR3 sequences to IMGT reference sequences was used to assign V, D and J gene segments. For a sequence to be retained, at least a six-nucleotide match to both a V gene segment and a J gene segment was required. Rearrangements were called productive when the CDR3 lacked stop codons and stayed in frame with V and J; all others were non-productive. Following IMGT convention, CDR3 was defined as the stretch from the second conserved V-encoded cysteine to the conserved J-encoded phenylalanine. The earlier analysis of 500 to 750 of the donors excluded any sequence lacking an unambiguous match to a single V gene segment. An earlier analysis of a few hundred of the donors called V segments functional above 56.7% productive rearrangements and segregating when the between-donor standard deviation exceeded 5%. A statistical classification framework was built for diagnosing cytomegalovirus status from the catalog of TCR beta chain sequences. In a later analysis, V and J genes were assigned by comparing TCR nucleotide sequences against IMGT/GENE-DB human TR gene sequences. Using the TCRdist pipeline, a later analysis assigned CDR3 sequences along with most-parsimonious VDJ recombination scenarios. In a later analysis, each TCR beta chain was defined by its CDR3 amino acid sequence together with its V-gene family, and reads without a unique V-gene family were excluded. To address suspected cross-contamination and a sequencing artifact, a later analysis removed roughly 580 highly shared, low-generation-probability nucleotide sequences. In a later analysis, a clonal expansion index for each public chain was calculated from normalized within-repertoire ranks of inferred template counts. A later analysis computed generation probabilities with a VDJ recombination model fitted to out-of-frame rearrangements, and checked the results against IGoR. In a later analysis, TCR-TCR, TCR-HLA and TCR-CMV co-occurrence was scored with hypergeometric tests, and a repertoire-size bias correction was applied to TCR pairs. False discovery rates were estimated in a later analysis by permuting HLA or CMV assignments 20 times. In a later analysis, co-occurring TCRs were grouped using DBSCAN, and TCRdist sequence similarity was added for clustering within HLA-allele-positive subsets. Repertoires with fewer than 30,000 or more than 120,000 public chains, plus five repertoires with anomalous nucleotide sharing, were excluded from co-occurrence clustering. TCRdb carries this immuneACCESS record with in-frame sequences only. Its versions omit some clonotypes, under half of them owing to an unresolved V gene in the studies checked, with the rest unexplained. V and J calls and clone size come straight from that table; D and trimming were deduced from the DNA. Across this sample there are fewer than 150,000 clones, with around 77% seen only once. Approximately 1.2% of the sample is held by the ten biggest clonotypes.

The CDR3 covers 14 residues, taking in both the cysteine and the phenylalanine. Only CDR3 DNA is held: 42 bases, read in frame from base 1. Trimming takes 0 bases from V and 0 bases from J, and the germline ends sit 7 bases apart. The CDR1 and CDR2 encoded by the germline V gene are SGHTS and YDEGEE. In total, roughly 670 healthy bone marrow donors made up the cohort. Cohort members were all nominally healthy when sampled, although unrecorded immune exposures were likely present. The donor was CMV seronegative and was included in the group of a few hundred seronegative cohort members. A peripheral blood sample was collected from each donor, and TCR beta sequencing was performed on peripheral blood mononuclear cells. The Qiagen DNeasy Blood Extraction Kit was used to extract genomic DNA from the blood cell samples. The record originates from a study of cytomegalovirus exposure and HLA in healthy donors (dated by TCRdb to between 2016 and 2019). Background on the whole study: In an earlier analysis of about 560 of the donors, about 260 Gb of sequence data and some 100 million unique TCR beta sequences from about 179 million T cells were reported. About 5 DR-DQ haplotypes were handled as single units for association and clustering, since linkage in the cohort was strong. The genetic ancestry cluster associated with self-reported Caucasian donors included approximately 85% of the approximately 400 genotyped donors. The study was designed to test whether signatures of past pathogen exposure could be identified by cataloging public T cell receptors. A later genetic analysis took genome-wide SNP genotypes for 398 of the 666 donors and used that subset as a discovery cohort. Approximately 310 gigabases of sequencing data and 70 million to 100 million unique TCR sequences made up an early release that covered nearly 650 HLA-typed donors. To predict cytomegalovirus infection status, the study combined high-throughput TCR immunosequencing, statistical association of individual TCRs with disease status, and machine learning. An earlier analysis of 450 to 750 of the donors used high-throughput TCR beta sequencing to judge whether each TCR beta V gene segment behaved as functional or pseudogenic. A later analysis re-examined previously published TCR beta repertoires from just over 650 donors and added high-resolution HLA genotyping to investigate patterns of TCR occurrence. Typing coverage differed by locus: A, B, C, DRB1 and DQB1 were typed in roughly 629-640 donors, DQA1 in about 560, DPA1 in around 610, and DPB1 in 472. Every repertoire in the discovery cohort had been generated on one and the same sequencing platform. Alongside the repertoire data, information on donor age, sex, ethnicity and CMV serostatus was compiled. Rather than using new phenotypic data, the later analysis identified candidate immune exposures from TCR beta sequences and from how often those sequences occurred across donors. A separate validation cohort of about 110 different subjects was used in addition to the approximately 700-subject first cohort. The study profiled the T cell repertoires of 500 to 800 subjects by immunosequencing and related them to cytomegalovirus serostatus. HLA typing covered class I and class II loci at four-digit resolution. Across some 400 genotyped donors of the cohort, an average of approximately 240,000 unique TCR beta nucleotide sequences per donor were sequenced, and roughly a sixth of those sequences were non-productive.

What the work shows at the level of the full study, not this receptor alone: A total of roughly 160 TCR beta chains were listed by the study as associated with cytomegalovirus. Cytomegalovirus status was reported to be diagnosed by the classifier with high specificity and sensitivity in both the original and validation cohorts. Because counts were too low, seventeen rarely observed V segments, including chromosome 9 orphons, were left out of the earlier analysis of some 600 of the donors. Broadly in line with IMGT annotations, most TCR beta V segments showed up in productive rearrangements about 90% or about 30% of the time in an earlier analysis of roughly 590 of the donors. Some IMGT-functional V segments, including TRBV6-2 and TRBV6-3, could not be distinguished by the 87-base-pair reads and were therefore excluded. Correlated functional status among segregating V segments might be attributable to linkage disequilibrium, but an unknown experimental factor could not be ruled out. According to a later analysis, TCR association rates differed among HLA loci, with DRB1 alleles showing the most associated TCRs and HLA-C alleles showing the fewest. In a later analysis, HLA-associated TCR beta chains were found to be more clonally expanded and to have lower generation probabilities than equally common non-associated chains. The sequencing pipeline was judged likely to have produced a cluster of highly shared sequence variants as a technical artifact. Assigning TCR associations to individual alleles was difficult when HLA alleles, especially DR and DQ, strongly co-occurred. Presence/absence analyses assumed roughly uniform sequencing depth across donors, an assumption that may not hold. The only immune exposure information available for the cohort was CMV serostatus. The authors suggested that the approach could potentially be generalized to other disease states and immunological phenotypes. A later genetic analysis associated a missense DCLRE1C variant with V-gene and J-gene trimming of TCR beta chains, and an independent cohort replicated the association. Specific HLA alleles were associated with around 18,000 TCR beta sequences at a false discovery rate of 0.05 in a later analysis. Across donors, most TCR sequences were observed very rarely, whereas some public TCRs were present in many individuals. According to a later genetic analysis, donors in an Asian-associated ancestry cluster had fewer N-insertions in productive TCRs than the approximately 700-donor mean. Three of the identified cytomegalovirus-associated TCR beta chains were confirmed in vitro to be specific for cytomegalovirus antigens. Only TCR beta chains were sequenced in this cohort, and the absence of alpha or paired-chain data limited detectable features. HLA typing was unavailable for some donors at each locus, so association tests used only the typed subset. A further reported finding was that TCR beta sequences accurately predicted the HLA-A and HLA-B alleles for most subjects in the first cohort. A later analysis reported that several top co-occurrence clusters appeared linked to parvovirus B19, influenza, CMV and Epstein-Barr virus. Most CMV-associated TCR beta chains appeared to be HLA-restricted in a later analysis, and the HLA associations seemed to be driven largely by CMV exposure.

This chain is built from TRBV5-8 and TRBJ2-7, and perhaps TRBD2 as D gene, on 5 matching bases. The sequenced sample was PBMCs. The clonotype comes from a man aged 45-65 years in good health and CMV-seronegative. Here the CDR3 is given as CASSLGGSSYEQYF. The sequenced DNA is TGTGCCAGCAGCTTGGGCGGGTCCTCCTACGAGCAGTACTTC.